These T cell receptor beta chains were read from a single sample in a study of blood T cells in healthy people across ages. MiXCR, applied by TCRdb to the 5' RACE reads, yields one record per CDR3 protein. The table lists roughly 1.5 million distinct CDR3 sequences, 35% to 45% of them singletons. Material: blood. Receptor source: a woman between 18 and 30 years old in good health. Both conserved end residues are part of each CDR3. D genes are given only for firm matches. Some rows have no size entry. The others give once, few or many, or a class for an expanded clone.

size: -; D: -; V: TRBV12-1; J: TRBJ1-2; DNA: TGTGCCAGCAGCTCAGGACAGGCCATCTATGGCTACACCTTC; CDR3: CASSSGQAIYGYTF
size: few; D: -; V: TRBV12-3/TRBV12-4; J: TRBJ1-1; DNA: TGTGCCAGCAGTTTAATGGCGAACGAAGCTTTCTTT; CDR3: CASSLMANEAFF
size: -; D: -; V: TRBV10-3; J: TRBJ2-7; DNA: TGTGCCATCAGCTACGCAGGAGCCACCTACGAGCAGTACTTC; CDR3: CAISYAGATYEQYF
size: many; D: -; V: TRBV19; J: TRBJ1-6; DNA: TGTGCCAGTAGTAAGGAGACAGTGAATTCACCCCTCCACTTT; CDR3: CASSKETVNSPLHF
size: -; D: -; V: TRBV6-2/TRBV6-3; J: TRBJ2-3; DNA: TGTGCCAGCAGAAACCTTCGACTCGTCGCCGATACGCAGTATTTT; CDR3: CASRNLRLVADTQYF
size: few; D: TRBD1; V: TRBV28; J: TRBJ1-2; DNA: TGTGCCAGCAGTATACCAGACAGGGTCCGGGATGGCTACACCTTC; CDR3: CASSIPDRVRDGYTF
size: -; D: TRBD1; V: TRBV27; J: TRBJ1-1; DNA: TGTGCCAGCAGTTTATCCCAGGGGGGGGGGGCAAACACTGAAGCTTTCTTT; CDR3: CASSLSQGGGANTEAFF
size: few; D: -; V: TRBV6-5; J: TRBJ2-7; DNA: TGTGCCAGCAGTACCCGCCGGCAGGGATACTACGAGCAGTACTTC; CDR3: CASSTRRQGYYEQYF
size: -; D: TRBD1; V: TRBV20-1; J: TRBJ2-7; DNA: TGCAGTGCAATCGTCCGGGACAGGGGGCTCGGCGAGCAGTACTTC; CDR3: CSAIVRDRGLGEQYF
size: -; D: -; V: TRBV27; J: TRBJ2-2; DNA: TGTGCCAGCAGTTGGGAACTGGTAACCGGGGAGCTGTTTTTT; CDR3: CASSWELVTGELFF
size: -; D: -; V: TRBV4-3; J: TRBJ1-6; DNA: TGCGCCAGCAGCCAAGATCGCGAAAGGGGCCGAACCCTCCACTTT; CDR3: CASSQDRERGRTLHF
size: few; D: TRBD2; V: TRBV7-6; J: TRBJ2-5; DNA: TGTGCCAGCAGCCCGTGGACTAGCGGGATCCAAGAGACCCAGTACTTC; CDR3: CASSPWTSGIQETQYF
size: -; D: -; V: TRBV4-3; J: TRBJ1-5; DNA: TGCGCCAGCAGCCAAGATAACCAGCAGCCCCAGCATTTT; CDR3: CASSQDNQQPQHF
size: few; D: -; V: TRBV7-2; J: TRBJ1-1; DNA: TGTGCCAGCAGCCCCGGGACCTTCGAAGCTTTCTTT; CDR3: CASSPGTFEAFF
size: few; D: -; V: TRBV7-6; J: TRBJ1-1; DNA: TGTGCCAGCAAAGGTTGGTCAGGGGATCGAACTGAAGCTTTCTTT; CDR3: CASKGWSGDRTEAFF
size: -; D: -; V: TRBV20-1; J: TRBJ1-2; DNA: TGCAGTGCTAGAGATCGAAAGGGTCCTAACTATGGCTACACCTTC; CDR3: CSARDRKGPNYGYTF
size: few; D: TRBD2; V: TRBV28; J: TRBJ2-3; DNA: TGTGCCAGCAGCGTTTTCGACCAAGCGGGGACCACAGATACGCAGTATTTT; CDR3: CASSVFDQAGTTDTQYF
size: many; D: -; V: TRBV28; J: TRBJ1-2; DNA: TGTGCCAGCAGCCCCGACAGGCTTGGCTACACCTTC; CDR3: CASSPDRLGYTF
size: few; D: TRBD1; V: TRBV5-1; J: TRBJ2-1; DNA: TGCGCCAGCAGCTTAACCGGGACAGGGATAAATGAGCAGTTCTTC; CDR3: CASSLTGTGINEQFF
size: -; D: TRBD2; V: TRBV7-2; J: TRBJ2-4; DNA: TGTGCCAGCAGCTTAGTAGCGGGAGGGTACGAAGGCATTCGGTACTTC; CDR3: CASSLVAGGYEGIRYF
size: -; D: TRBD2; V: TRBV7-8; J: TRBJ2-7; DNA: TGTGCCAGCAGCTTAGGACTAGCGGGTCGGACCTCCTACGAGCAGTACTTC; CDR3: CASSLGLAGRTSYEQYF
size: few; D: -; V: TRBV20-1; J: TRBJ2-2; DNA: TGCAGTGCTAGACTCGCGCACACCGGGGAGCTGTTTTTT; CDR3: CSARLAHTGELFF
size: once; D: TRBD2; V: TRBV2; J: TRBJ2-3; DNA: TGTGCCAGCAGTGAAGTAGCGGGAGGCGATACGCAGTATTTT; CDR3: CASSEVAGGDTQYF
size: -; D: -; V: TRBV21-1; J: TRBJ1-2; DNA: TGTGCCAGCAGCTCCCCGACCCGTCGGACAGGGGATTATGGCTACACCTTC; CDR3: CASSSPTRRTGDYGYTF
size: few; D: -; V: TRBV20-1; J: TRBJ1-6; DNA: TGCAGTGCTCTCTCGTATGCTTATAATTCACCCCTCCACTTT; CDR3: CSALSYAYNSPLHF
size: -; D: TRBD1; V: TRBV6-2/TRBV6-3; J: TRBJ2-7; DNA: TGTGCCAGCAATCCCGGGACAGGGTCCTACGAGCAGTACTTC; CDR3: CASNPGTGSYEQYF
size: -; D: -; V: TRBV20-1; J: TRBJ2-7; DNA: TGCAGTGCTAGAGATTGGGCGGGAAGGCTTTCCTACGAGCAGTACTTC; CDR3: CSARDWAGRLSYEQYF
size: -; D: TRBD1; V: TRBV6-5; J: TRBJ2-1; DNA: TGTGCCAGCTGGTCCGACAGGGGGAGATCCTACAATGAGCAGTTCTTC; CDR3: CASWSDRGRSYNEQFF
size: few; D: TRBD2; V: TRBV9; J: TRBJ2-2; DNA: TGTGCCAGCAGCGCCCTAGCGGATTCCACCGGGGAGCTGTTTTTT; CDR3: CASSALADSTGELFF
size: few; D: -; V: TRBV28; J: TRBJ2-1; DNA: TGTGCCAGCAGCCGGTGGGGGGACGAGCAGTTCTTC; CDR3: CASSRWGDEQFF
size: -; D: -; V: TRBV29-1; J: TRBJ2-5; DNA: TGCAGCGTTGGGGGGGTCGGGGAGACCCAGTACTTC; CDR3: CSVGGVGETQYF
size: few; D: -; V: TRBV7-9; J: TRBJ2-7; DNA: TGTGCCAGCAGCTCACCTTCCGGGTCTCTTCACGAGCAGTACTTC; CDR3: CASSSPSGSLHEQYF
size: -; D: TRBD1; V: TRBV20-1; J: TRBJ1-2; DNA: TGCAGTGCTAGAGATAGCACAGGGGTATATGGCTACACCTTC; CDR3: CSARDSTGVYGYTF
size: many; D: -; V: TRBV9; J: TRBJ2-3; DNA: TGTGCCAGCGGGTTCACAGATACGCAGTATTTT; CDR3: CASGFTDTQYF
size: -; D: TRBD1; V: TRBV7-9; J: TRBJ2-1; DNA: TGTGCCAGCAGCCCATCGGGACAGGGCTACAATGAGCAGTTCTTC; CDR3: CASSPSGQGYNEQFF
size: few; D: -; V: TRBV7-2; J: TRBJ1-5; DNA: TGTGCCAGCAGCTTAGCGTCAGGGAGAAGTTTCAATCAGCCCCAGCATTTT; CDR3: CASSLASGRSFNQPQHF
size: few; D: TRBD2; V: TRBV10-2; J: TRBJ2-1; DNA: TGCGCCAGTCATCTAGCGGGAGACTACAATGAGCAGTTCTTC; CDR3: CASHLAGDYNEQFF
size: -; D: -; V: TRBV20-1; J: TRBJ2-1; DNA: TGCAGTGCTAAACCCAATGAGCAGTTCTTC; CDR3: CSAKPNEQFF
size: few; D: -; V: TRBV4-2; J: TRBJ2-6; DNA: TGTGCCAGGTCCACTGGGGCCAACGTCCTGACTTTC; CDR3: CARSTGANVLTF
size: -; D: TRBD1; V: TRBV29-1; J: TRBJ2-5; DNA: TGCAGCGTTGATTTAGGGGGCGGCGCGACCCAGTACTTC; CDR3: CSVDLGGGATQYF
size: few; D: -; V: TRBV6-1; J: TRBJ1-2; DNA: TGTGCCAGCAGTGGGACCCCGGGACGGACCTTAACTAACTATGGCTACACCTTC; CDR3: CASSGTPGRTLTNYGYTF